This passage covers 18 T cell receptor beta chains from one sample sequenced in a study of CD8+CD57+ T cells in acquired aplastic anemia (dated by TCRdb to the late 2010s). Sequencing was performed on an Illumina HiSeq 2000. Genomic DNA was used as template for profiling of TCR beta VDJ combinations and CDR3 sequences. TCRdb reanalyzed the raw reads on its own, using fastp at Q25 for trimming and MiXCR for clone calling, and kept in-frame beta chains. Rows are combined by CDR3 protein, so each entry shows the most common genes and DNA. The sample profile shows approximately 200,000 distinct CDR3 sequences; about 59% of them were found once. Of the sample, approximately 32% falls within the top ten clones. Sequencing used sorted CD4+, CD8+, or CD8+CD57+ T cells (not recorded which) from PBMCs. These receptors were taken from a human donor in good health.

The gene calls are TRBV2 and TRBJ2-3, with 8 bases identical to TRBD2. The V segment lost 2 bases and the J segment 1 base; nucleotides outside the gene matches: 2. Germline lookup yields CDR1 SNHLY and CDR2 FYNNEI. The CDR3 runs to 15 residues. The CDR3 DNA is TGTGCCAGCAGTGAATCCGGGGGGGGCACAGATACGCAGTATTTT. Its protein is CASSESGGGTDTQYF.

Here the CDR3 reads CSGRDPRTYEQYF. CDR3 DNA sequence: TGCAGTGGCAGAGATCCCAGGACCTACGAGCAGTACTTC. The V and J genes are TRBV20-1 and TRBJ2-7; D is ambiguous. V was clipped by 7 bases and J by 2 bases, with 15 bases between them. In germline, CDR1 is DFQATT, CDR2 SNEGSKA (reference sequence). The CDR3 sequence is 13 residues long.

As regards this clonotype: Possible read error: a much larger clone is one base away. The chain links TRBV7-3 to TRBJ2-3; 7 positions agree with TRBD2. Germline trimming cut 2 bases from V and 5 bases from J; bases unmatched to any gene: 10. The CDR3 covers 16 residues. Germline loops: CDR1 SGHTA, CDR2 FQGTGA. CDR3 nucleotide sequence: TGTGCCAGCAGCTTAGGAGGGCGGGAGAATGTAGATACGCAGTATTTT. Residues: CASSLGGRENVDTQYF.

This clonotype was seen at least ten times. This chain uses TRBV6-1 with TRBJ2-1; D possibly corresponds to TRBD1 (5 bases). V lost 1 base and J lost 3, with 7 bases in between. The germline V gene has CDR1 MNHNS and CDR2 SASEGT. The length of the CDR3 is 14 residues. CDR3 coding DNA: TGTGCCAGCAGTGAAGTCCAGGGCTACAATGAGCAGTTCTTC. Amino acids: CASSEVQGYNEQFF.

This clonotype was counted a few times. In nucleotides, the CDR3 is TGTGCCAGCAGTTTATCAAGGGGCCAAGAGACCCAGTACTTC. Translated: CASSLSRGQETQYF. The rearrangement uses TRBV27 and TRBJ2-5; possible D gene TRBD1, 5 bases. Germline V CDR1 and CDR2: MNHEY, SMNVEV (reference sequence). CDR3 length equals 14 residues. V shed 0 bases and J shed 1 base, with 6 bases lying between them.

The chain combines TRBV10-1 with TRBJ2-7, with TRBD1 matching over 8 bases. CDR3 length equals 14 residues. Germline lookup yields CDR1 WNHNN and CDR2 SYGVQD (reference sequence). The J segment lost 4 bases and the V segment lost 6 bases, leaving 8 bases of the junction unmatched. CDR3 protein: CASSRGTGTYEQYF. The CDR3 nucleotides read TGCGCCAGCAGCCGCGGGACAGGAACTTACGAGCAGTACTTC.

The V gene is TRBV7-3, the J gene TRBJ2-5, with a tentative D call TRBD2 (6 bases). The V gene's germline CDR1 is SGHTA and CDR2 FQGTGA. V shed 2 bases and J shed 5 bases, with 15 bases lying between them. CDR3 length equals 15 residues. The CDR3 here is CASSLGGAGIETQYF. CDR3 sequence (DNA): TGTGCCAGCAGCTTAGGCGGGGCAGGGATTGAGACCCAGTACTTC.

The rearrangement joins TRBV5-1 to TRBJ2-7, with D hard to call. Germline V gene data show CDR1 as SGHRS and CDR2 as YFSETQ. Trimming took 2 bases from V and 3 from J, leaving 12 bases between them. CDR3 length equals 14 residues. The DNA of the CDR3 is TGCGCCAGCAGCTTAAGGACGTCAGACTACGAGCAGTACTTC. Translation: CASSLRTSDYEQYF. Together with reference TRBV5-1 and TRBJ2-7, the CDR3 gives the full variable domain: KAGVTQTPRYLIKTRGQQVTLSCSPISGHRSVSWYQQTPGQGLQFLFEYFSETQRNKGNFPGRFSGRQFSNSRSEMNVSTLELGDSALYLCASSLRTSDYEQYFGPGTRLTVT.

This clonotype has at least ten counts. V gene TRBV6-5 combines with J gene TRBJ2-7; a weak D match, TRBD1 (6 bases). CDR3 length equals 17 residues. Deletions cut 5 bases from V and 2 bases from J, with 22 bases between. The germline V gene has CDR1 MNHEY and CDR2 SVGAGI. The CDR3 loop is CASSTDSTPQSAYEQYF. CDR3 nucleotides: TGTGCCAGCAGTACGGACAGCACACCTCAATCAGCCTACGAGCAGTACTTC.

This chain connects TRBV9 to TRBJ2-3; TRBD2 is a possible D gene (6 bases). The CDR3 runs 14 residues. The germline gives CDR1 SGDLS, CDR2 YYNGEE. The ends were cut back, 0 bases at V and 3 bases at J, with 8 bases in the middle. CDR3: CASSVVEGTDTQYF. In DNA form, the CDR3 reads TGTGCCAGCAGCGTAGTGGAGGGGACAGATACGCAGTATTTT. Using reference TRBV9 and TRBJ2-3 for the parts outside the CDR3, the full variable domain is DSGVTQTPKHLITATGQRVTLRCSPRSGDLSVYWYQQSLDQGLQFLIQYYNGEERAKGNILERFSAQQFPDLHSELNLSSLELGDSALYFCASSVVEGTDTQYFGPGTRLTVL.

This clonotype was found many times. The rearrangement uses TRBV5-1 and TRBJ2-4; a possible D gene is TRBD1 (5 bases). The germline CDR1 and CDR2 sequences are SGHRS and YFSETQ. The CDR3 has 16 residues. With 0 bases removed from V and 8 bases from J, the gap between germline ends came to 18 bases. CDR3 loop: CASSLASLAKGDIQYF. CDR3 coding DNA: TGCGCCAGCAGCTTGGCCTCGTTGGCCAAAGGGGACATTCAGTACTTC. The entire variable domain, with the rest obtained from reference TRBV5-1 and TRBJ2-4, is as follows: KAGVTQTPRYLIKTRGQQVTLSCSPISGHRSVSWYQQTPGQGLQFLFEYFSETQRNKGNFPGRFSGRQFSNSRSEMNVSTLELGDSALYLCASSLASLAKGDIQYFGAGTRLSVL.

This clonotype was recorded at least ten times. The gene calls are TRBV4-1 and TRBJ1-1, with D possibly TRBD1 on 5 matching bases. Germline CDR1 MGHRA, CDR2 YSYEKL. The CDR3 is made up of 14 amino acids. V dropped 1 base and J dropped 8 bases, with 14 bases sitting between them. CDR3 nucleotide sequence: TGCGCCAGCAGCCAAGTAGGGGAGACCTTAGAAGCTTTCTTT. Amino acid sequence: CASSQVGETLEAFF.

The rearrangement joins TRBV20-1 to TRBJ2-7; 9 positions agree with TRBD2. Germline V gives CDR1 DFQATT, CDR2 SNEGSKA (reference sequence). V gave up 2 bases and J gave up 4 bases; unmatched junction bases: 3. The CDR3 contains 13 residues. This chain's CDR3 is CSARLAGLYEQYF. The CDR3, as DNA: TGCAGTGCTAGACTAGCGGGGTTATACGAGCAGTACTTC.

This clonotype was counted many times. One end of the junction varies from germline; a read error may be responsible. The gene calls are TRBV15 and TRBJ1-2; no firm D call. There are 12 residues in the CDR3. The germline CDR1 and CDR2 sequences are LNHNV and YYDKDF (reference sequence). The CDR3 coding sequence is TGTGCCACCAGATCGCCGGGTTACCAAGGAGAATTC. It yields the protein CATRSPGYQGEF.

This clonotype has only a few counts. A read error may explain this, as a much larger clone is one base away. The rearrangement joins TRBV9 to TRBJ2-1, with D maybe TRBD2 (6 bases). CDR1 is SGDLS and CDR2 is YYNGEE in the germline V gene. The CDR3 loop spans 15 amino acids. The DNA for the CDR3 is TGTGCCAGCAGCGGACGAATGACGGGACTTAGTGAGCAGTCCTTC. It is translated as CASSGRMTGLSEQSF.

V usage is TRBV5-1 and J usage is TRBJ1-1, with 11 positions matching TRBD1. Unmatched junction bases numbered 5, after V lost 0 bases and J lost 4 bases. Germline CDR1 is SGHRS and CDR2 is YFSETQ. This CDR3 spans 16 amino acids. In DNA form, the CDR3 reads TGCGCCAGCAGCTTGGCTACCGGGACAGGGGGCACTGAAGCTTTCTTT. It is translated as CASSLATGTGGTEAFF.

A note on this clonotype: It is likely a read error, because the conserved phenylalanine at the end of the CDR3 is missing. The chain has TRBV9 and TRBJ2-5; possible D gene TRBD2, 5 bases. Germline V gives CDR1 SGDLS, CDR2 YYNGEE. This CDR3 has 14 residues. The CDR3 DNA reads TGTGCCAGCAGCGTAGACGGGAACCAAGGGACCCAGTACTCC. The encoded protein is CASSVDGNQGTQYS.

V is TRBV20-1 and J is TRBJ1-6, with unresolved D. The CDR3 totals 16 residues. V lost 4 bases to trimming and J lost 0 bases, with 13 bases between them. Germline V gives CDR1 DFQATT, CDR2 SNEGSKA (reference sequence). This chain's CDR3 is CSATPGSSSYNSPLHF. CDR3 bases: TGCAGTGCTACCCCGGGGTCTAGCTCCTATAATTCACCCCTCCACTTT.